The sequence of this T cell receptor beta chain was determined in a study of blood T cell repertoires in COVID-19. Data came from immunoSEQ multiplex PCR; TCRdb stores just in-frame clones and leaves some out. The sample shows about 220,000 clones, around 89% of them seen only once. Trimming removed 6 bases at V and 9 bases at J, with 11 bases between. This CDR3 region has 12 residues. Participants reported their clinical history, and cohort assignment relied on those reports. This chain joins TRBV12-3 or TRBV12-4 and TRBJ1-4, with a tentative D call TRBD1 (5 bases). Input material: PBMCs or T cells enriched from blood (not recorded which). The clonotype originates from a woman under 30 in a cohort exposed to, infected with or recovered from COVID-19 (not recorded which). The CDR3: CASRKDNKKLFF. The DNA for the CDR3 is TGTGCCAGCAGAAAGGACAATAAAAAACTGTTTTTT.